This TCR beta chain emerged from a study of T cells in Graves' hyperthyroidism and ophthalmopathy. Broader study findings: Among clonotypes expanded in thyroid above 0.001, most were also found in blood.

On this clonotype: Its antigen is currently unknown.

Template material for amplifying TCR beta CDR3 regions consisted of RNA transcripts. First-round RT-PCR with HTBI primers amplified the TCR CDR3 region. TCRdb re-analysed the multiplex PCR reads in MiXCR, keeping a single row per CDR3 protein. Of some 440,000 distinct CDR3 sequences detected, about 15% appear once; the ten largest clones hold approximately 7.5%. V shed 4 bases and J shed 4 bases, with 3 bases lying between them. The germline V gene has CDR1 KGHDR and CDR2 SFDVKD. This CDR3 has 11 amino acids. The gene calls are TRBV24-1 and TRBJ1-2; unclear D gene. The TCR was taken from a woman between 18 and 30 years old with Graves' hyperthyroidism. The source material was blood. The CDR3 DNA reads as TGTGCCACCAGTGACAGCTATGGCTACACCTTC. Encoded protein: CATSDSYGYTF.